Listed below are T cell receptor beta chains from one sample, sequenced in a study of blood T cell repertoires in COVID-19. The table came from immunoSEQ multiplex PCR; TCRdb's copy has only in-frame clones and leaves some out. The table has 250,000 or so clones, around 83% seen once. The sequenced sample consisted of peripheral blood. All receptors derive from a man aged 30 to 45 who had recovered from COVID-19. The CDR3 runs from the conserved cysteine through the conserved F or W. Fields, in order: J gene, V gene, clone size, D gene, CDR3 protein, CDR3 DNA. D genes are given only for firm matches. Size is omitted from some rows. Given values are once, few, many or a class for expanded clones.

TRBJ2-3	TRBV2	.	.	CASSRDRRTDTQYF	TGTGCCAGCAGTCGAGACAGGAGGACAGATACGCAGTATTTT
TRBJ2-2	TRBV9	.	TRBD2	CASSVEAGRSTGELFF	TGTGCCAGCAGCGTAGAAGCGGGACGCAGCACCGGGGAGCTGTTTTTT
TRBJ2-7	TRBV5-1	.	TRBD1	CASSYTGGGFAEQYF	TGCGCCAGCAGCTACACAGGGGGCGGGTTCGCCGAGCAGTACTTC
TRBJ1-2	TRBV14	once	.	CASSQEKVWGGPGYTF	TGTGCCAGCAGCCAAGAAAAGGTCTGGGGGGGGCCCGGCTACACCTTC
TRBJ2-2	TRBV28	.	TRBD1	CATQRSGQAHTGELFF	TGTGCCACGCAGAGGTCGGGACAGGCCCACACCGGGGAGCTGTTTTTT
TRBJ2-5	TRBV3-1/TRBV3-2	.	TRBD2	CASSQVAGETQYF	TGTGCCAGCAGCCAAGTAGCGGGAGAGACCCAGTACTTC
TRBJ1-1	TRBV9	.	.	CASSPRGGGSTEAFF	TGTGCCAGCAGCCCCAGAGGGGGGGGGAGCACTGAAGCTTTCTTT
TRBJ2-5	TRBV5-4	few	.	CASSLGGAGVRIETQYF	TGTGCCAGCAGCTTAGGGGGGGCGGGAGTAAGAATCGAGACCCAGTACTTC
TRBJ1-2	TRBV27	.	.	CASKKEGGFYGYTF	TGTGCCAGCAAAAAGGAGGGCGGATTCTATGGCTACACCTTC
TRBJ2-1	TRBV21-1	.	.	CASSKPRNEQFF	TGTGCCAGCAGCAAACCGCGGAATGAGCAGTTCTTC
TRBJ1-2	TRBV2	.	TRBD1	CASRDRGSYGYTF	TGTGCCAGCAGGGACAGGGGTAGCTATGGCTACACCTTC
TRBJ1-1	TRBV28	.	.	CASSPGGGGGAFF	TGTGCCAGCAGCCCAGGCGGGGGAGGGGGAGCTTTCTTT
TRBJ1-4	TRBV5-1	many	TRBD1	CASRSETGDEKLFF	TGCGCCAGCAGATCGGAGACAGGGGATGAAAAACTGTTTTTT
TRBJ2-2	TRBV5-1	.	.	CASGLQGGELFF	TGCGCCAGCGGGTTACAGGGCGGGGAGCTGTTTTTT
TRBJ1-3	TRBV9	.	.	CASSVEAGRGSAGNTIYF	TGTGCCAGCAGCGTAGAGGCCGGAAGGGGGTCAGCTGGAAACACCATATATTTT
TRBJ2-3	TRBV3-1/TRBV3-2	.	TRBD2	CASSQTAGGPTDTQYF	TGTGCCAGCAGCCAAACGGCGGGGGGGCCTACAGATACGCAGTATTTT
TRBJ1-3	TRBV27	once	.	CASSFRGGNTIYF	TGTGCCAGCAGTTTCCGGGGTGGAAACACCATATATTTT
TRBJ1-4	TRBV7-8	.	TRBD1	CASSLVGPRDRDRREKLFF	TGTGCCAGCAGCTTAGTGGGGCCCCGGGACAGGGACCGGAGAGAAAAACTGTTTTTT
TRBJ2-7	TRBV2	.	TRBD1	CASSATGGPYEQYF	TGTGCCAGCAGCGCGACAGGGGGTCCCTACGAGCAGTACTTC
TRBJ1-2	TRBV28	.	.	CASSWGGYGYTF	TGTGCCAGCAGTTGGGGGGGCTATGGCTACACCTTC
TRBJ2-5	TRBV3-1/TRBV3-2	.	.	CASGEETQYF	TGTGCCAGCGGGGAGGAGACCCAGTACTTC
TRBJ2-7	TRBV11-2	.	.	CASSFARTYEQYF	TGTGCCAGCAGCTTCGCCAGGACCTACGAGCAGTACTTC
TRBJ2-1	TRBV5-1	.	TRBD2	CASSLAVAGETYNEQFF	TGCGCCAGCAGCTTGGCAGTAGCGGGGGAAACCTACAATGAGCAGTTCTTC
TRBJ2-7	TRBV5-1	.	TRBD1	CASMGQDQYEQYF	TGCGCCAGCATGGGACAGGATCAATACGAGCAGTACTTC
TRBJ2-1	TRBV10-3	.	.	CAIGGIGNNEQFF	TGTGCCATCGGGGGCATAGGAAACAATGAGCAGTTCTTC
TRBJ2-7	TRBV10-3	.	TRBD2	CAISPQLAGHDEQYF	TGTGCCATCAGCCCCCAGCTAGCGGGGCACGACGAGCAGTACTTC
TRBJ1-1	TRBV6-5	.	.	CASKYPRGGITEAFF	TGTGCCAGCAAGTACCCCCGTGGAGGGATCACTGAAGCTTTCTTT
TRBJ2-2	TRBV25-1	.	TRBD1	CASSGPGQGFTGELFF	TGTGCCAGCAGCGGACCGGGACAGGGTTTTACCGGGGAGCTGTTTTTT
TRBJ2-5	TRBV3-1/TRBV3-2	.	TRBD2	CASSQENEVAGGPEETQYF	TGTGCCAGCAGCCAAGAGAACGAAGTAGCGGGGGGGCCGGAGGAGACCCAGTACTTC
TRBJ1-6	TRBV16	.	.	CASSRRQGGSPLHF	TGTGCCAGCAGCCGGCGGCAGGGAGGGTCACCCCTCCACTTT
TRBJ1-5	TRBV29-1	.	.	CSVSQGNQPQHF	TGCAGCGTTTCACAGGGAAATCAGCCCCAGCATTTT
TRBJ1-5	TRBV2	.	.	CASSENRAGQEPQHF	TGTGCCAGCAGTGAAAATAGGGCAGGGCAAGAGCCCCAGCATTTT
TRBJ2-3	TRBV7-9	once	.	CASSPLEGRADTQYF	TGTGCCAGCAGCCCACTAGAGGGTCGGGCAGATACGCAGTATTTT
TRBJ2-2	TRBV4-1	.	TRBD2	CASSQGLGGGGTGELFF	TGCGCCAGCAGCCAAGGTCTTGGCGGGGGTGGAACCGGGGAGCTGTTTTTT
TRBJ1-2	TRBV2	.	.	CASSPGTGYGYTF	TGTGCCAGCAGTCCCGGGACTGGATATGGCTACACCTTC